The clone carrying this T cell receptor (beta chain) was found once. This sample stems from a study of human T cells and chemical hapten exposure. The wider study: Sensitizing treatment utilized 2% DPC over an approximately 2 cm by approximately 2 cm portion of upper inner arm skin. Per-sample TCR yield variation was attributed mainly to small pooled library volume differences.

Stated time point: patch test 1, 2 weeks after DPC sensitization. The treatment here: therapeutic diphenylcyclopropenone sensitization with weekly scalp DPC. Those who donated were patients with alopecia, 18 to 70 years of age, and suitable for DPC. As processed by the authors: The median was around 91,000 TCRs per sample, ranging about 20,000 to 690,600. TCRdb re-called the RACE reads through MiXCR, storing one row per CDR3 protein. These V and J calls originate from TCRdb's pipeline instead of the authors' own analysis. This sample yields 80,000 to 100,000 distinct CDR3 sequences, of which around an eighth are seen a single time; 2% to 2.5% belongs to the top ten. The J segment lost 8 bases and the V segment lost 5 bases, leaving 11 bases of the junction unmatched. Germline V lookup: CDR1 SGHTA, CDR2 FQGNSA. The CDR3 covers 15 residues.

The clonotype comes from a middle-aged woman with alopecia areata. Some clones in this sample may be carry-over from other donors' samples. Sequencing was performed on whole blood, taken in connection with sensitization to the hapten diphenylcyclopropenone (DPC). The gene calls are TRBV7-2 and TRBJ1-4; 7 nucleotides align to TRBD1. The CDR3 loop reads CASSREGAVGEKLFF. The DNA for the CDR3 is TGTGCCAGCAGCCGTGAGGGGGCGGTCGGGGAAAAACTGTTTTTT.